Listed below are T cell receptor beta chains from one sample, sequenced in a study of radiotherapy plus CTLA-4 blockade in lung cancer. TCRdb's copy holds only in-frame clones and misses some; the assay was immunoSEQ multiplex PCR. The repertoire includes 45,000 to 60,000 clones, about 76% of them detected once, and about 8.5% sits in the top ten. Sequencing was performed on peripheral blood, taken from a patient treated with radiotherapy plus ipilimumab. Source of these receptors: a human donor with non-small cell lung cancer who had a complete response to radiotherapy plus ipilimumab. Each CDR3 is given with its conserved first and last residue. A D gene is named only where the DNA matches it firmly. Clone size, where shown, is once, few, many, or a class for clones that have expanded.

clone_size j_call d_call v_call cdr3_aa cdr3_nt
. TRBJ1-2 TRBD1 TRBV5-1 CASSSGQGGGYTF TGCGCCAGCAGCTCTGGACAGGGGGGTGGCTACACCTTC
. TRBJ2-3 TRBD1 TRBV4-1 CASSQPGQGARDTQYF TGCGCCAGCAGCCAACCGGGACAGGGGGCGCGAGATACGCAGTATTTT
. TRBJ2-5 . TRBV27 CASSSHDPGGETQYF TGTGCCAGCAGTTCGCATGACCCGGGTGGGGAGACCCAGTACTTC
. TRBJ2-5 TRBD1 TRBV27 CASSSLLGTAETQYF TGTGCCAGCAGTTCTTTACTCGGGACAGCCGAGACCCAGTACTTC
. TRBJ2-2 . TRBV2 CATTQGGTGELFF TGTGCCACAACTCAGGGGGGAACCGGGGAGCTGTTTTTT
. TRBJ2-7 TRBD1 TRBV5-1 CASSTGQVYDEQYF TGCGCCAGCAGCACCGGACAGGTATACGACGAGCAGTACTTC
. TRBJ2-5 . TRBV6-5 CASSPTWYQETQYF TGTGCCAGCAGTCCAACATGGTACCAAGAGACCCAGTACTTC
few TRBJ2-3 . TRBV11-3 CASSLDVGRFTDTQYF TGTGCCAGCAGCTTAGATGTTGGCAGGTTCACAGATACGCAGTATTTT
. TRBJ2-3 TRBD2 TRBV7-2 CASSLGLLAGGPDTQYF TGTGCCAGCAGCTTAGGCCTACTAGCGGGAGGGCCAGATACGCAGTATTTT
. TRBJ1-1 . TRBV18 CASSPWTENTEAFF TGTGCCAGCTCACCATGGACAGAGAACACTGAAGCTTTCTTT
. TRBJ1-2 TRBD1 TRBV7-2 CASSPGGQSSNYGYTF TGTGCCAGCAGCCCAGGGGGACAGAGCTCTAACTATGGCTACACCTTC
. TRBJ1-1 TRBD1 TRBV19 CASRPDRATEAFF TGTGCCAGTAGACCGGACAGGGCTACTGAAGCTTTCTTT
few TRBJ1-4 . TRBV2 CASSGRARTTGEKLFF TGTGCCAGCTCCGGCCGTGCGCGGACTACGGGTGAAAAACTGTTTTTT
. TRBJ2-1 . TRBV19 CASSIDPRRGIVSYNEQFF TGTGCCAGTAGTATAGATCCCCGCAGGGGTATTGTTTCGTACAATGAGCAGTTCTTC
. TRBJ1-1 TRBD1 TRBV5-1 CASTPGQGASETEAFF TGCGCCAGCACCCCAGGACAGGGGGCGAGTGAAACTGAAGCTTTCTTT
. TRBJ1-6 TRBD1 TRBV9 CASSVASTGGNSPLHF TGTGCCAGCAGCGTAGCTTCGACAGGGGGCAATTCACCCCTCCACTTT
. TRBJ2-3 TRBD1 TRBV12-5 CASGTGTATSTDTQYF TGTGCTAGTGGTACGGGGACAGCTACTAGCACAGATACGCAGTATTTT
. TRBJ2-5 TRBD1 TRBV18 CASSPGDRGPQETQYF TGTGCCAGCTCACCGGGAGACAGGGGGCCCCAAGAGACCCAGTACTTC
. TRBJ1-4 . TRBV2 CASGLGPRQKLFF TGTGCCAGCGGACTAGGGCCCCGGCAAAAACTGTTTTTT
. TRBJ2-5 . TRBV6-5 CASSSYDLVQETQYF TGTGCCAGCAGTTCCTACGATTTAGTTCAAGAGACCCAGTACTTC
. TRBJ1-1 . TRBV7-2 CASSLATGNMNTEAFF TGTGCCAGCAGCTTAGCCACAGGGAACATGAACACTGAAGCTTTCTTT
. TRBJ1-4 TRBD1 TRBV13 CASSSRQGDNEKLFF TGTGCCAGCAGCTCGAGACAGGGAGATAATGAAAAACTGTTTTTT
. TRBJ1-5 . TRBV27 CASSPTTKGNQPQHF TGTGCCAGCAGTCCAACCACAAAGGGGAATCAGCCCCAGCATTTT
. TRBJ1-6 . TRBV14 CASSQEVEYNSPLHF TGTGCCAGCAGCCAAGAGGTGGAGTATAATTCACCCCTCCACTTT
. TRBJ1-4 TRBD1 TRBV4-3 CASSQDMPGQTNEKLFF TGCGCCAGCAGCCAAGACATGCCGGGACAGACTAATGAAAAACTGTTTTTT
. TRBJ1-1 . TRBV10-3 CAISQDSEAFF TGTGCCATCAGCCAGGACAGTGAAGCTTTCTTT
. TRBJ2-5 TRBD2 TRBV7-9 CASSDRLADLKETQYF TGTGCCAGCAGCGACAGACTAGCGGACCTGAAAGAGACCCAGTACTTC
. TRBJ2-3 . TRBV29-1 CSVEGSGTQYF TGCAGCGTAGAAGGGTCAGGTACGCAGTATTTT
. TRBJ1-1 . TRBV18 CASSPSVVTEAFF TGTGCCAGCTCACCAAGCGTCGTCACTGAAGCTTTCTTT
. TRBJ2-1 . TRBV4-1 CASSQDQTDTYNEQFF TGCGCCAGCAGCCAAGACCAGACAGACACCTACAATGAGCAGTTCTTC
. TRBJ1-3 TRBD1 TRBV30 CAWTGGDLAGNTIYF TGTGCCTGGACAGGGGGCGATCTTGCTGGAAACACCATATATTTT
. TRBJ2-2 . TRBV4-3 CASSQDFPLNTGELFF TGCGCCAGCAGCCAAGATTTTCCCCTGAACACCGGGGAGCTGTTTTTT